These T cell receptor beta chains were read from a single sample in a study of blood T cell repertoires in COVID-19. The method was immunoSEQ multiplex PCR; TCRdb's version includes in-frame clones alone and lacks a portion of them. Here the sample spans 300,000 or so clones, approximately 90% being singletons. What was sequenced was peripheral blood. These receptors all come from a woman aged 35 to 49 with acute or convalescent COVID-19. Each CDR3 is given with its conserved first and last residue. A D gene is named only where the DNA matches it firmly. Expanded clones are given a class, and other clones once, few, many or no size at all.

V	size	J	D	DNA	CDR3
TRBV7-9	NA	TRBJ2-5	TRBD2	TGTGCCAGCAGCTTAGGTGCTAGCGGGACCCAAGAGACCCAGTACTTC	CASSLGASGTQETQYF
TRBV7-8	NA	TRBJ1-1	NA	TGTGCCAGCAGCTTAGTGGGCGGTATAGGGGTGAACACTGAAGCTTTCTTT	CASSLVGGIGVNTEAFF
TRBV19	NA	TRBJ1-4	TRBD1	TGTGCCAGTAGTGACAGGGGAAGGACTAATGAAAAACTGTTTTTT	CASSDRGRTNEKLFF
TRBV19	NA	TRBJ1-1	NA	TGTGCCAGTAACCTGAGTGGAGGAAGAACTGAAGCTTTCTTT	CASNLSGGRTEAFF
TRBV4-2	NA	TRBJ1-3	NA	TGTGCCAGCAGCCAAGAACCAGGGCTTGGAAACACCATATATTTT	CASSQEPGLGNTIYF
TRBV6-5	NA	TRBJ1-3	NA	TGTGCCAGCAGGATGGGGAGCACCTCTGGAAACACCATATATTTT	CASRMGSTSGNTIYF
TRBV7-8	NA	TRBJ2-1	TRBD2	TGTGCCAGCAGCTTAGTAGCGGGGACCTACAATGAGCAGTTCTTC	CASSLVAGTYNEQFF
TRBV30	NA	TRBJ1-2	NA	TGTGCCTGGACTCCCTCGGGAGACTATGGCTACACCTTC	CAWTPSGDYGYTF
TRBV7-2	NA	TRBJ1-5	TRBD1	TGTGCCAGCAGCTCTCCCCGGACAGGGGGGAAGAATCAGCCCCAGCATTTT	CASSSPRTGGKNQPQHF
TRBV30	NA	TRBJ2-1	TRBD2	TGTGCCTGGGGACTAGCGGGGGGCGCTGAGCAGTTCTTC	CAWGLAGGAEQFF
TRBV3-1/TRBV3-2	NA	TRBJ2-2	NA	TGTGCCAGCAGCCATAGAGGGGGCACCGGGGAGCTGTTTTTT	CASSHRGGTGELFF
TRBV20-1	NA	TRBJ1-2	NA	TGCAGTGCTAGTATGGGGGGGCACCGCGGCATGACTAACTATGGCTACACCTTC	CSASMGGHRGMTNYGYTF
TRBV19	NA	TRBJ1-1	NA	TGTGCCAGTATCGAGGGGGGGAGCACTGAAGCTTTCTTT	CASIEGGSTEAFF
TRBV11-2	NA	TRBJ1-2	NA	TGTGCCAGCAGCCCAGGGACACACTATGGCTACACCTTC	CASSPGTHYGYTF
TRBV3-1/TRBV3-2	NA	TRBJ1-1	TRBD1	TGTGCCAGCAGTCGACAGGGGGCCACTGAAGCTTTCTTT	CASSRQGATEAFF
TRBV4-1	NA	TRBJ1-5	NA	TGCGCCAGCAGCCAGGCCACCAGCGGCAATCAGCCCCAGCATTTT	CASSQATSGNQPQHF
TRBV4-1	few	TRBJ1-5	NA	TGCGCCAGCAGCCTGCAGGGGATGAACAATCAGCCCCAGCATTTT	CASSLQGMNNQPQHF
TRBV7-9	NA	TRBJ1-4	NA	TGTGCCAGCAGCCCTCTGACCGTCCATAGCGAAAAACTGTTTTTT	CASSPLTVHSEKLFF
TRBV14	NA	TRBJ2-3	TRBD2	TGTGCCAGCAGCCAAGTGCCTAGCGGAACAGATACGCAGTATTTT	CASSQVPSGTDTQYF
TRBV9	NA	TRBJ2-5	TRBD1	TGTGCCAGCAGCGTATTTTGGACAGGGGGGGAGACCCAGTACTTC	CASSVFWTGGETQYF
TRBV11-2	NA	TRBJ2-1	TRBD2	TGTGCCAGCAGCTTAGGACTAGCGGGGGGGACCTACAATGAGCAGTTCTTC	CASSLGLAGGTYNEQFF
TRBV6-5	NA	TRBJ1-5	NA	TGTGCCAGCAGAAGTACTAGTCTGAGCAATCAGCCCCAGCATTTT	CASRSTSLSNQPQHF
TRBV11-3	NA	TRBJ2-1	NA	TGTGCCAGCAGCGATGGGTCCTCGAGAGGTGAGCAGTTCTTC	CASSDGSSRGEQFF
TRBV12-5	NA	TRBJ2-3	TRBD1	TGTGCTAGTACCCCCGGGACAGGGGACACAGATACGCAGTATTTT	CASTPGTGDTDTQYF
TRBV18	once	TRBJ2-5	NA	TGTGCCAGCTCACCACCGTTGGGCAGTCAAGAGACCCAGTACTTC	CASSPPLGSQETQYF
TRBV23-1	NA	TRBJ1-6	TRBD1	TGCGCCAGCAGTCAATCGTTCAGGGGGTCACCATGTCGCTCCTATAATTCACCCCTCCACTTT	CASSQSFRGSPCRSYNSPLHF
TRBV2	NA	TRBJ1-3	NA	TGTGCCAGCAGTGAACAGGGTGGTGGAAACACCATATATTTT	CASSEQGGGNTIYF
TRBV11-2	NA	TRBJ2-2	TRBD1	TGTGCCAGCAGCTTCGACAGGGGGGGCGGGGAGCTGTTTTTT	CASSFDRGGGELFF
TRBV30	NA	TRBJ1-6	TRBD1	TGTGCCTGGAGTGGGGACAGTGACTATTCCGGACCCCTCCACTTT	CAWSGDSDYSGPLHF
TRBV6-5	NA	TRBJ1-1	NA	TGTGCCAGCAGAACCTCCTCTGGCAGGGTCACTGAAGCTTTCTTT	CASRTSSGRVTEAFF
TRBV9	NA	TRBJ1-2	NA	TGTGCCAGCAGCGGAGTCGGTGCCCACTATGGCTACACCTTC	CASSGVGAHYGYTF
TRBV9	once	TRBJ2-3	NA	TGTGCCAGCAGCGTAGGCTTCCCGGGCCAAGAGGGGGCAGATACGCAGTATTTT	CASSVGFPGQEGADTQYF
TRBV3-1/TRBV3-2	NA	TRBJ2-6	NA	TGTGCCAGCAGCCAAGTATGGGGGGACGGGGCCAACGTCCTGACTTTC	CASSQVWGDGANVLTF
TRBV10-1	NA	TRBJ2-5	NA	TGCGCCAGCAGTGAGGTTTCCAGCGGCCAAGAGACCCAGTACTTC	CASSEVSSGQETQYF
TRBV7-2	NA	TRBJ1-1	TRBD1	TGTGCCAGCAGCTCGTGGACAGGAGGCACTGAAGCTTTCTTT	CASSSWTGGTEAFF
TRBV2	few	TRBJ1-2	TRBD1	TGTGCCAGCAGCGACGGACAGGGCTTTTATGGCTACACCTTC	CASSDGQGFYGYTF
TRBV3-1/TRBV3-2	NA	TRBJ1-3	TRBD1	TGTGCCAGCAGCCAGAAACAGGGGGTTAACACCATATATTTT	CASSQKQGVNTIYF
TRBV6-1	few	TRBJ1-1	NA	TGTGCCAGCAGTGACAGGGGCGCTTTCTTT	CASSDRGAFF
TRBV6-5	once	TRBJ1-5	NA	TGTGCCAGCCTGGACACTTTCAATCAGCCCCAGCATTTT	CASLDTFNQPQHF
TRBV9	NA	TRBJ1-2	NA	TGTGCCAGCAGCGTAGAATCTCACAGGGTGGTCTATGGCTACACCTTC	CASSVESHRVVYGYTF
TRBV5-1	NA	TRBJ1-3	NA	TGCGCCAGCAGCTTGGTAGGGACTCGCTCTGGAAACACCATATATTTT	CASSLVGTRSGNTIYF
TRBV9	NA	TRBJ1-1	NA	TGTGCCAGCAGCGTAGCCTCACGGGGGACTGAAGCTTTCTTT	CASSVASRGTEAFF
TRBV12-3/TRBV12-4	NA	TRBJ1-1	TRBD1	TGTGCCAGCAGCCAGGGGGGAGCTGAAGCTTTCTTT	CASSQGGAEAFF
TRBV5-1	NA	TRBJ1-2	TRBD1	TGCGCCAGCAGCTTCCTCAGGCAGGGGGCGTATGGCTACACCTTC	CASSFLRQGAYGYTF
TRBV5-1	NA	TRBJ1-3	NA	TGCGCCAGCAGCAGAGGACAAGGAAACACCATATATTTT	CASSRGQGNTIYF
TRBV20-1	once	TRBJ1-5	TRBD1	TGCAGTGCTAGTACAGGGGCCGGTCAGCCCCAGCATTTT	CSASTGAGQPQHF
TRBV6-5	NA	TRBJ1-2	NA	TGTGCCAGCCCCAATGGCGTGGGGGGTGTCTATGGCTACACCTTC	CASPNGVGGVYGYTF
TRBV28	NA	TRBJ1-1	TRBD1	TGTGCCAGCAGTATACCGGGACAGGGCAATACTGAAGCTTTCTTT	CASSIPGQGNTEAFF
TRBV3-1/TRBV3-2	once	TRBJ2-6	NA	TGTGCCAGCAGCCAAGAAGAGGCGGGAAGGCCTTCCTCTGGGGCCAACGTCCTGACTTTC	CASSQEEAGRPSSGANVLTF
TRBV5-8	NA	TRBJ1-2	NA	TGTGCCAGCAGCTTGCGGCAGGGAATGCTCCGAAACTATGGCTACACCTTC	CASSLRQGMLRNYGYTF
TRBV5-1	once	TRBJ1-4	NA	TGCGCCAGCAGCGCCGGGCCAGGGGTATTCGAAAAACTGTTTTTT	CASSAGPGVFEKLFF
TRBV5-4	NA	TRBJ2-2	TRBD1	TGTGCCAGCAGCTTTCTAGGGACAGGGTACACCGGGGAGCTGTTTTTT	CASSFLGTGYTGELFF
TRBV7-6	NA	TRBJ1-1	NA	TGTGCCAGCAGTTGGCAGGAGGGCACTGAAGCTTTCTTT	CASSWQEGTEAFF
TRBV12-5	NA	TRBJ1-3	TRBD1	TGTGCTAGTGACCGGACAGGGAGTCCCCGAGACTCTGGAAACACCATATATTTT	CASDRTGSPRDSGNTIYF
TRBV19	few	TRBJ2-2	TRBD1	TGTGCCAGTGGCACCGGGACAGGGAACACCGGGGAGCTGTTTTTT	CASGTGTGNTGELFF